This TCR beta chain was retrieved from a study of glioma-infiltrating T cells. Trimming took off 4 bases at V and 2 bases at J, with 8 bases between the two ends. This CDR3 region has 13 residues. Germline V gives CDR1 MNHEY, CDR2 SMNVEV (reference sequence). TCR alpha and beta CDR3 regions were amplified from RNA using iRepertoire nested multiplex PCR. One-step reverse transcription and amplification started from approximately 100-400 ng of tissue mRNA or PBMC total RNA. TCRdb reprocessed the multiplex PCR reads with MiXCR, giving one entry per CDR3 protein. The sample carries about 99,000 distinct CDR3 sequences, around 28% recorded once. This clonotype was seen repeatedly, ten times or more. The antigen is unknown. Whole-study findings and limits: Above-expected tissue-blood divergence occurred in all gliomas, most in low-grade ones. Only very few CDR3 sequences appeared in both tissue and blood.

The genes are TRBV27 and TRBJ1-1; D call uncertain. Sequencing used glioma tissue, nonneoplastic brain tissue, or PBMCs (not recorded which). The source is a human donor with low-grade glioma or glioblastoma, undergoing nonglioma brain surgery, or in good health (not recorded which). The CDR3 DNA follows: TGTGCCAGCAGTTGGCAGCTAAACACTGAAGCTTTCTTT. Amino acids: CASSWQLNTEAFF.